This T cell receptor beta chain was sequenced in a study of OX40 agonist ivuxolimab in advanced cancers. Turning to the study itself: Ivuxolimab doses were 0.01, 0.1, 0.3, 1.5, 3 or 10 mg/kg every 2 weeks. Dose-escalation patients suffered from hepatocellular carcinoma, melanoma, renal cell or head and neck cancer. Whole-study findings and limits: At 0.1 to 3.0 mg/kg and by week 6, CD4+ and CD8+ T cells in the blood had expanded clonally.

Sequencing was performed with immunoSEQ multiplex PCR; in TCRdb, only in-frame clones are kept and a portion is missing. The sample contains 81,000 or so clones, just over 90% of which appear only once. Germline CDR1 and CDR2: SGDLS and YYNGEE. CDR3 length: 15 residues. Trimming pared 3 bases from V and 0 bases from J, leaving 12 bases between. For this clone: Its antigen is undetermined.

The TCR sequence derives from an adult with an advanced solid tumor such as melanoma, head and neck, liver or kidney cancer. The sample in question was CD4+ or CD8+ T cells sorted from blood, obtained in a trial of the OX40 agonist ivuxolimab. The rearrangement uses TRBV9 and TRBJ1-2; D remains ambiguous. CDR3 region: CASSAAGTPNYGYTF. In nucleotides, the CDR3 is TGTGCCAGCAGCGCAGCAGGAACTCCTAACTATGGCTACACCTTC.